In this sample, the clone carrying this T cell receptor beta chain turned up many times. The antigen is not known. The V gene's germline CDR1 is SQVTM and CDR2 ANQGSEA. The CDR3 extends over 15 amino acids. V lost 1 base and J lost 1, with 13 bases in between. The sequenced template was RNA, covering the TCR beta CDR3 region. First-round RT-PCR with HTBI primers preceded a second-round multiplex PCR. TCRdb ran MiXCR on the multiplex PCR reads and lists one entry per CDR3 protein. The data hold 900,000 to 1,200,000 distinct CDR3 sequences, with 36% observed a single time. These data are taken from a study of Graves' ophthalmopathy and Graves' hyperthyroidism. Findings and caveats of the study: Blood contained most expanded thyroid clonotypes exceeding 0.001 frequency.

Aged 18 to 65, the patients with hyperthyroidism had under 2 months' duration and were newly diagnosed. Reliance was placed on clinical symptoms, serum thyroxine, TRAb, thyroid ultrasound and orbital computed tomography for diagnosis. The TCR comes from an adult man with Graves' hyperthyroidism. The specimen was peripheral blood or thyroid tissue (not recorded which). The chain recombines TRBV29-1 with TRBJ1-2, with D uncertain. The CDR3 coding sequence is TGCAGCGTTGAAGGATGGCCAGGTGATAACTATGGCTACACCTTC. Translated, it gives CSVEGWPGDNYGYTF. Based on the CDR3 plus reference TRBV29-1 and TRBJ1-2, the full variable domain is SAVISQKPSRDICQRGTSLTIQCQVDSQVTMMFWYRQQPGQSLTLIATANQGSEATYESGFVIDKFPISRPNLTFSTLTVSNMSPEDSSIYLCSVEGWPGDNYGYTFGSGTRLTVV.